The clone carrying this TCR beta chain was recorded only once. The sample comes from a study of brain T cells in children with intractable seizures. Germline CDR1 and CDR2: KGHDR and SFDVKD. V lost 4 bases to trimming and J lost 8 bases, with 8 bases between them. CDR3 length: 12 amino acids. Profiling relied on immunoSEQ multiplex PCR, and the TCRdb table lists in-frame clones only, not all of them. The top ten clones hold about 1.4% of a sample with fewer than 85,000 clones, roughly 91% of them seen once. Sequencing was limited to surgery cases with top T cell transcript signatures in brain tissue. The input for sequencing was peripheral blood, taken at surgery. The receptor was isolated from a boy in the first two years of life with tuberous sclerosis and intractable seizures. The V gene is TRBV24-1, the J gene TRBJ2-1, with D uncertain. The DNA for the CDR3 is TGTGCCACCAGTGACGCTACCCATGAGCAGTTCTTC. It specifies CATSDATHEQFF.